A selection of T cell receptor beta chains follows, all from one sample in a study of blood T cell repertoires in COVID-19. The table came from immunoSEQ multiplex PCR; TCRdb's copy has only in-frame clones and leaves some out. The table shows some 20,000 clones, with approximately 90% occurring only once. The sequenced sample was peripheral blood. The receptor set was obtained from a man aged 50 or older with active COVID-19. Both conserved end residues are part of each CDR3. Fields, in order: D gene, J gene, clone size, V gene, CDR3 protein, CDR3 DNA. D genes are given only for firm matches. Clone size, where shown, is once, few, many, or a class for clones that have expanded.

>TRBD1|TRBJ2-5|.|TRBV3-1/TRBV3-2
CASSHTLTGVAETQYF
TGTGCCAGCAGCCACACCTTAACAGGGGTCGCAGAGACCCAGTACTTC
>TRBD1|TRBJ1-2|once|TRBV5-1
CASSSTPGQGTYGYTF
TGCGCCAGCAGCTCGACCCCGGGACAGGGGACCTATGGCTACACCTTC
>TRBD2|TRBJ2-3|.|TRBV5-6
CASSSGTRAQYF
TGTGCCAGCAGCTCCGGGACTAGAGCGCAGTATTTT
>TRBD1|TRBJ1-4|.|TRBV4-3
CASSQEYYGTGFSNEKLFF
TGCGCCAGCAGCCAAGAATATTATGGGACAGGTTTTAGTAATGAAAAACTGTTTTTT
>.|TRBJ1-2|.|TRBV5-1
CASSSVGRGGGGYTF
TGCGCCAGCAGCTCTGTGGGTCGGGGGGGCGGTGGCTACACCTTC
>.|TRBJ2-6|.|TRBV7-8
CASSLARQSGANVLTF
TGTGCCAGCAGTTTAGCCCGACAATCTGGGGCCAACGTCCTGACTTTC
>TRBD1|TRBJ1-6|.|TRBV24-1
CATTRDRNLMPLHF
TGTGCCACCACTCGGGACAGAAATCTTATGCCCCTCCACTTT
>TRBD2|TRBJ2-3|.|TRBV27
CASSSRTSLDTQYF
TGTGCCAGCAGTTCGCGGACTAGCTTAGATACGCAGTATTTT
>.|TRBJ2-2|.|TRBV15
CATSEGAGGELFF
TGTGCCACCTCGGAGGGGGCTGGCGGGGAGCTGTTTTTT
>TRBD1|TRBJ1-4|.|TRBV7-8
CASSLSHRGGNEKLFF
TGTGCCAGCAGCTTAAGTCACAGGGGGGGTAATGAAAAACTGTTTTTT
>.|TRBJ2-7|.|TRBV30
CAWAPEASYEQYF
TGTGCCTGGGCCCCCGAGGCCTCCTACGAGCAGTACTTC
>TRBD1|TRBJ1-1|.|TRBV29-1
CSVEETGGTEAFF
TGCAGCGTTGAAGAAACAGGGGGCACTGAAGCTTTCTTT
>.|TRBJ2-3|.|TRBV3-1/TRBV3-2
CASSQDSGDTQYF
TGTGCCAGCAGCCAAGACTCGGGAGATACGCAGTATTTT
>.|TRBJ2-3|.|TRBV6-6
CASSYSRGYTDTQYF
TGTGCCAGCAGTTACTCGCGGGGATACACAGATACGCAGTATTTT
>TRBD2|TRBJ2-2|.|TRBV9
CASSFRTSGGTGELFF
TGTGCCAGCAGCTTCAGGACTAGCGGGGGAACCGGGGAGCTGTTTTTT
>.|TRBJ1-2|.|TRBV5-1
CASSTGSIYGYTF
TGCGCCAGCAGCACAGGTAGCATCTATGGCTACACCTTC
>TRBD1|TRBJ1-1|.|TRBV5-1
CASSEHRGDTEAFF
TGCGCCAGCAGCGAACACAGGGGAGACACTGAAGCTTTCTTT
>.|TRBJ1-4|.|TRBV7-2
CASSLEGVSGEKLFF
TGTGCCAGCAGCTTAGAGGGGGTATCCGGTGAAAAACTGTTTTTT
>.|TRBJ2-1|.|TRBV5-1
CASSPKRLLRYNEQFF
TGCGCCAGCAGCCCCAAAAGGCTGCTGCGGTACAATGAGCAGTTCTTC
>TRBD1|TRBJ2-7|.|TRBV10-3
CAIRGTGGTYEQYF
TGTGCCATCAGAGGGACAGGGGGGACCTACGAGCAGTACTTC
>TRBD1|TRBJ2-3|.|TRBV5-1
CASSQNRGSTDTQYF
TGCGCCAGCAGCCAAAACAGGGGTAGCACAGATACGCAGTATTTT
>TRBD2|TRBJ2-7|.|TRBV25-1
CASSAPGLRAGEQYF
TGTGCCAGCAGCGCCCCGGGACTAAGGGCGGGGGAGCAGTACTTC
>.|TRBJ2-7|.|TRBV29-1
CSVLSDEQYF
TGCAGCGTCCTTAGTGACGAGCAGTACTTC
>TRBD1|TRBJ2-7|.|TRBV12-5
CASGSPPGQGPLEQYF
TGTGCTAGTGGTTCACCACCGGGACAGGGACCCCTCGAGCAGTACTTC
>TRBD1|TRBJ1-1|.|TRBV9
CASSAGTGETEAFF
TGTGCCAGCAGCGCCGGGACAGGGGAGACTGAAGCTTTCTTT
>.|TRBJ1-5|.|TRBV19
CASSIQVLRPQHF
TGTGCCAGTAGTATCCAGGTTTTAAGGCCCCAGCATTTT
>TRBD2|TRBJ2-7|.|TRBV3-1/TRBV3-2
CASSLAGGPYEQYF
TGTGCCAGCAGCCTAGCGGGGGGGCCCTACGAGCAGTACTTC
>.|TRBJ1-5|.|TRBV19
CASSISRGNQPQHF
TGTGCCAGTAGTATTTCCCGTGGCAATCAGCCCCAGCATTTT
>TRBD1|TRBJ1-1|.|TRBV7-9
CASSLSGTANTEAFF
TGTGCCAGCAGCTTATCCGGGACAGCAAACACTGAAGCTTTCTTT
>TRBD2|TRBJ2-7|few|TRBV7-9
CASSPAGDFSYEQYF
TGTGCCAGCAGCCCAGCGGGGGACTTCTCCTACGAGCAGTACTTC
>.|TRBJ1-5|.|TRBV12-3/TRBV12-4
CASSPRSDQPQHF
TGTGCCAGCAGCCCGAGGTCGGATCAGCCCCAGCATTTT
>TRBD2|TRBJ2-5|.|TRBV10-3
CAISRLAGGQETQYF
TGTGCCATCAGCCGACTAGCGGGGGGTCAAGAGACCCAGTACTTC
>.|TRBJ1-1|.|TRBV15
CATSILGGTEAFF
TGTGCCACCAGCATACTCGGGGGCACTGAAGCTTTCTTT
>TRBD1|TRBJ1-6|.|TRBV7-9
CASSTGTGTSPLHF
TGTGCCAGCAGCACCGGGACAGGGACTTCACCCCTCCACTTT
>.|TRBJ2-3|.|TRBV2
CASRGLGPDTQYF
TGTGCCAGCAGGGGTTTGGGGCCAGATACGCAGTATTTT
>TRBD1|TRBJ1-4|.|TRBV23-1
CASSPTQGDNEKLFF
TGCGCCAGCAGTCCCACTCAGGGGGATAATGAAAAACTGTTTTTT
>TRBD1|TRBJ1-1|.|TRBV27
CASSGQGERAFF
TGTGCCAGCAGTGGACAGGGGGAGAGAGCTTTCTTT
>TRBD2|TRBJ2-3|.|TRBV2
CASSGGGIDTQYF
TGTGCCAGCTCGGGGGGGGGAATAGATACGCAGTATTTT
>TRBD1|TRBJ2-5|.|TRBV18
CASSPLSPGGQSSTQYF
TGTGCCAGCTCACCGCTTAGCCCAGGGGGCCAGAGTTCGACCCAGTACTTC
>.|TRBJ1-1|.|TRBV5-1
CASSSGLTGSNTEAFF
TGCGCCAGCAGCTCGGGACTCACGGGTTCGAACACTGAAGCTTTCTTT
>.|TRBJ2-2|.|TRBV5-6
CASSEGERAGELFF
TGTGCCAGCTCCGAGGGAGAGAGGGCCGGGGAGCTGTTTTTT
>.|TRBJ1-1|once|TRBV5-1
CASSLGAGVEAFF
TGCGCCAGCAGCTTGGGGGCAGGGGTGGAAGCTTTCTTT
>TRBD1|TRBJ2-1|.|TRBV11-2
CASSLGTGGLNEQFF
TGTGCCAGCAGCTTGGGGACAGGGGGATTGAATGAGCAGTTCTTC
>.|TRBJ1-3|.|TRBV7-2
CASSPTGQSTIYF
TGTGCCAGCAGCCCCACAGGGCAGAGCACCATATATTTT
>.|TRBJ1-1|once|TRBV7-8
CASSPGEFTEAFF
TGTGCCAGCAGCCCGGGGGAGTTCACTGAAGCTTTCTTT
>.|TRBJ1-6|.|TRBV11-2
CASSLTLAGSPLHF
TGTGCCAGCAGCTTAACGTTGGCAGGTTCACCCCTCCACTTT
>.|TRBJ2-3|.|TRBV6-5
CASSKTQYTQYF
TGTGCCAGCAGCAAGACTCAATATACGCAGTATTTT
>TRBD1|TRBJ2-7|.|TRBV7-9
CASSPDREYEQYF
TGTGCCAGCAGCCCAGACAGGGAGTACGAGCAGTACTTC
>.|TRBJ1-1|.|TRBV4-3
CASSQGDSSTEAFF
TGCGCCAGCAGCCAGGGGGACTCGAGCACTGAAGCTTTCTTT
>.|TRBJ1-1|.|TRBV5-1
CASSLGQKNTEAFF
TGCGCCAGCAGCTTGGGACAGAAGAACACTGAAGCTTTCTTT
>TRBD2|TRBJ2-5|.|TRBV3-1/TRBV3-2
CASSQELAGGLQETQYF
TGTGCCAGCAGCCAAGAGTTAGCGGGGGGCCTCCAAGAGACCCAGTACTTC
>.|TRBJ2-7|.|TRBV11-2
CASSGTRSSYEQYF
TGTGCCAGCAGCGGCACCCGGAGCTCCTACGAGCAGTACTTC
>TRBD1|TRBJ2-3|.|TRBV6-1
CASSEVDRGTDTQYF
TGTGCCAGCAGTGAGGTCGACAGGGGGACAGATACGCAGTATTTT